The T cell receptor beta chain under discussion was sequenced for a study of T cell changes during pregnancy in multiple sclerosis. Germline CDR1 reads SGHRS; CDR2 reads YFSETQ. V lost 1 base, J lost 4 bases, and 4 bases stayed unmatched. This CDR3 is 14 amino acids long. The table came from immunoSEQ multiplex PCR; TCRdb's copy has only in-frame clones and leaves some out. The profile shows approximately 110,000 clones, approximately 93% of them singletons. The receptor's source is a female donor with multiple sclerosis, enrolled in a pregnancy study. This sample comprised peripheral blood, obtained after pregnancy. The chain carries TRBV5-1 and TRBJ1-1; TRBD1 matches 7 bases. The CDR3 region has the DNA TGCGCCAGCAGCTTGTACCAGGGGGGCACTGAAGCTTTCTTT. It yields the protein CASSLYQGGTEAFF.